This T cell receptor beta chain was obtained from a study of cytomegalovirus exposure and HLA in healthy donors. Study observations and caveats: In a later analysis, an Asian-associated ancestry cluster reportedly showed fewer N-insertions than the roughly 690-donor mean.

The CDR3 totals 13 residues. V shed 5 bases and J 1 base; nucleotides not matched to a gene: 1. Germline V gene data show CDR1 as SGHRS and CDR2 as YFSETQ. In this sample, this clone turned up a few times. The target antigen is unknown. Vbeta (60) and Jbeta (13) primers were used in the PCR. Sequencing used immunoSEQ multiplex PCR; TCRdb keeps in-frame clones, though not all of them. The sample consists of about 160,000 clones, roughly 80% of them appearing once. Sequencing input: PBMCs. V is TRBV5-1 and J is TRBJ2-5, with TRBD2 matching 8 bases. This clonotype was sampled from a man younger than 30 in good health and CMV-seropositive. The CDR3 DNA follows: TGCGCCAGCAGAGCGGGGGCCCAAGAGACCCAGTACTTC. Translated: CASRAGAQETQYF.